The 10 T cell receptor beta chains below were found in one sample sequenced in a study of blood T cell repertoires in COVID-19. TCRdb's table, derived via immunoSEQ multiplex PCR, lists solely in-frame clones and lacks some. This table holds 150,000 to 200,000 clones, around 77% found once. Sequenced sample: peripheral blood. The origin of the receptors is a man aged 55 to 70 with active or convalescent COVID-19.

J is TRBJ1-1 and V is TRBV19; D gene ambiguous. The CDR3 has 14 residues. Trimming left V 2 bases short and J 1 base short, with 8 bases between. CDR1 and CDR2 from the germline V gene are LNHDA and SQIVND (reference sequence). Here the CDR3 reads CASSIQQSNTEAFF. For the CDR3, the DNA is TGTGCCAGTAGTATACAACAGTCGAACACTGAAGCTTTCTTT.

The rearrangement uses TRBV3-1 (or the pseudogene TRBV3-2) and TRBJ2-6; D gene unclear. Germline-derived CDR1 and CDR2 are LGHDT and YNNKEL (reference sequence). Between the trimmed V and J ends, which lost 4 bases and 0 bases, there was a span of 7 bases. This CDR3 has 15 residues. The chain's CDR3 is CASSLFLSGANVLTF. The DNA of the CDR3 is TGTGCCAGCAGCCTCTTCCTCTCTGGGGCCAACGTCCTGACTTTC.

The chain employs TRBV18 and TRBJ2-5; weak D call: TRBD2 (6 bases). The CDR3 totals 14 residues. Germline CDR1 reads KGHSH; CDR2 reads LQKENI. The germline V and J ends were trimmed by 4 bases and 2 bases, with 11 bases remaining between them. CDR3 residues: CASSLLASQETQYF. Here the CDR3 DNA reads TGTGCCAGCTCACTCCTAGCGTCTCAAGAGACCCAGTACTTC.

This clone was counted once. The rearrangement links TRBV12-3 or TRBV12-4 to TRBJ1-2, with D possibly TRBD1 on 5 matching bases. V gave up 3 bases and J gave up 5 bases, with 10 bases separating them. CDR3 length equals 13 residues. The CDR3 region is CASSLAGTYGYTF. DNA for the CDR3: TGTGCCAGCAGTTTGGCTGGGACTTATGGCTACACCTTC.

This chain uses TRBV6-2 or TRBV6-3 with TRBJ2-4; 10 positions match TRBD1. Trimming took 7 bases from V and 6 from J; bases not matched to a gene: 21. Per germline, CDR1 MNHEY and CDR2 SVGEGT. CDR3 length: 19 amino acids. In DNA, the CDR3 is TGTGCCAGCACCCCTTCCCTCGGAGGGACAGGGGCCAGCGGAAACATTCAGTACTTC. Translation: CASTPSLGGTGASGNIQYF.

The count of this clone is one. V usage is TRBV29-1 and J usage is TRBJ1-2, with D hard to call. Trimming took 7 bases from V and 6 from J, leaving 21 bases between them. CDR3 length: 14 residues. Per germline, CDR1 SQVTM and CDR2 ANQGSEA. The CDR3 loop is CSDGRTVGPDGYTF. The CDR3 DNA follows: TGCAGCGATGGGCGTACGGTGGGCCCAGATGGCTACACCTTC. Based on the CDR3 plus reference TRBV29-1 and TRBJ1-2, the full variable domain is SAVISQKPSRDICQRGTSLTIQCQVDSQVTMMFWYRQQPGQSLTLIATANQGSEATYESGFVIDKFPISRPNLTFSTLTVSNMSPEDSSIYLCSDGRTVGPDGYTFGSGTRLTVV.

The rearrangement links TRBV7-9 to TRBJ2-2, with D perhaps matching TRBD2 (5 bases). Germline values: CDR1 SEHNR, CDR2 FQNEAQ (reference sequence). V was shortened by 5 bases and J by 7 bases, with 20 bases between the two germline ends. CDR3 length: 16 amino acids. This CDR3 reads CASSASFTEGGGELFF. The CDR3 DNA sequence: TGTGCCAGCAGCGCAAGTTTTACAGAGGGTGGCGGGGAGCTGTTTTTT.

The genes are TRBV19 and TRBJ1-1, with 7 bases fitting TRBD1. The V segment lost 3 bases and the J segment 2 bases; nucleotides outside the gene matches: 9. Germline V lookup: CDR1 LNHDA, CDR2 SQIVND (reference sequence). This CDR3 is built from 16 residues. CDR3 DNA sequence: TGTGCCAGTAGTATCCCTGCGACAGGGCTCAACACTGAAGCTTTCTTT. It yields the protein CASSIPATGLNTEAFF.

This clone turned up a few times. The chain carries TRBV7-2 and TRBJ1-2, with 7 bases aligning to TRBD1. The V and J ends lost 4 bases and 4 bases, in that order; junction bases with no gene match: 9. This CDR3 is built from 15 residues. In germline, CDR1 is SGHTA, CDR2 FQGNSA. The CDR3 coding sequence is TGTGCCAGCAGCTCCTCCTGGGGGACAGTCTATGGCTACACCTTC. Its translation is CASSSSWGTVYGYTF.

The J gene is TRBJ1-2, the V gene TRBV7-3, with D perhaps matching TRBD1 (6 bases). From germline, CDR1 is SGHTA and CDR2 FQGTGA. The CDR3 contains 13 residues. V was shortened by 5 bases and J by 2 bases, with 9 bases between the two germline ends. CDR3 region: CASSAGQNYGYTF. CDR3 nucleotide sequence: TGTGCCAGCAGCGCTGGACAGAACTATGGCTACACCTTC.